The present TCR beta chain was sequenced within a study of metastatic and nonmetastatic thyroid tumors. The germline V gene has CDR1 DFQATT and CDR2 SNEGSKA (reference sequence). The CDR3 sequence is 17 residues long. Unmatched junction bases numbered 11, after V lost 3 bases and J lost 0 bases. The sample holds many counts of this clone. This may come from a read error, since a much larger clone is one base off. Likely a read error: the CDR3 ends without its conserved phenylalanine or tryptophan. Patients had received no treatment of any kind before thyroid surgery. TCRdb recomputed clones from the PCR reads via MiXCR. The table shows about 23,000 clones, with approximately 20% occurring only once.

This rearrangement joins TRBV20-1 to TRBJ2-1, with TRBD2 identical over 7 bases. The sample consisted of blood. The receptor was isolated from a female donor with papillary thyroid cancer or a benign thyroid nodule (not recorded which). Some clones in this sample may be carry-over from other donors' samples. This CDR3 is CSARIPSGHFSYNEQFL. The DNA of the CDR3 is TGCAGTGCTAGGATCCCTAGCGGACACTTCTCCTACAATGAGCAGTTCCTC.